This passage covers 8 T cell receptor beta chains from one sample sequenced in a study of T cells in Graves' hyperthyroidism and ophthalmopathy. RNA transcripts gave rise to amplified TCR beta CDR3 regions. HTBI primers were used for first-round RT-PCR of the TCR CDR3. TCRdb reprocessed the multiplex PCR reads with MiXCR, giving one entry per CDR3 protein. The data contain some 400,000 distinct CDR3 sequences, approximately 15% of them seen just once; the ten biggest clones take up approximately 11%. Material for sequencing was blood. The source is a woman aged 55-70 years with Graves' hyperthyroidism.

The V and J genes are TRBV4-2 and TRBJ1-4; maybe TRBD1 (5 bases). V dropped 1 base and J dropped 1 base, with 13 bases sitting between them. There are 17 residues in the CDR3. Germline CDR1 reads LGHNA; CDR2 reads YNFKEQ. CDR3 protein: CASSQVRGEGTNEKLFF. DNA for the CDR3: TGTGCCAGCAGCCAAGTTCGAGGGGAGGGAACTAATGAAAAACTGTTTTTT.

This chain joins TRBV7-6 and TRBJ2-1; TRBD2 might be the D (6 bases). The CDR3 has 15 residues. The germline CDR1 and CDR2 sequences are SGHVS and FNYEAQ. V lost 2 bases, J lost 7 bases, and 15 bases lay in between. The CDR3 DNA is TGTGCCAGCAGCTTATCGGGAGTCCGAGGAAATGAGCAGTTCTTC. Protein: CASSLSGVRGNEQFF.

For this clonotype: Possible read error: a much larger clone is one base away. The chain uses TRBV2 and TRBJ2-1; 8 nucleotides agree with TRBD2. This CDR3 has 15 residues. Germline V gene lookup returns CDR1 SNHLY and CDR2 FYNNEI. As DNA, the CDR3 is TGTGCCGGCAGTGAGTTTTTGGGACTAGACAATGAGCAGTTCTTC. As protein: CAGSEFLGLDNEQFF. Looking up the rest from reference TRBV2 and TRBJ2-1 gives the full variable domain: EPEVTQTPSHQVTQMGQEVILRCVPISNHLYFYWYRQILGQKVEFLVSFYNNEISEKSEIFDDQFSVERPDGSNFTLKIRSTKLEDSAMYFCAGSEFLGLDNEQFFGPGTRLTVL.

This clonotype was counted a few times. This chain connects TRBV10-2 to TRBJ2-1; D might be TRBD1 (5 bases). Trimming shortened V by 1 base and J by 10 bases, and 8 bases separated the two germline ends. The CDR3 covers 12 residues. The germline V gene encodes CDR1 WSHSY and CDR2 SAAADI. The chain's CDR3 is CASSEYRQEQFF. The CDR3 region has the DNA TGCGCCAGCAGTGAGTATCGACAGGAGCAGTTCTTC.

Many counts were recorded for this clonotype. V usage is TRBV12-3 or TRBV12-4 and J usage is TRBJ1-3, with D uncertain. The CDR3 runs 15 residues. Trimming left V 5 bases short and J 2 bases short, with 13 bases between. As DNA, the CDR3 is TGTGCCAGCAGTCCCACAGAGCGCGCTGGAAACACCATATATTTT. It encodes CASSPTERAGNTIYF.

The CDR3 sequence: CASSPEGEHQPQHF. CDR3 nucleotide sequence: TGTGCCAGCTCACCGGAGGGCGAACATCAGCCCCAGCATTTT. The chain carries TRBV18 and TRBJ1-5, with unresolved D. V gave up 3 bases and J gave up 5 bases, with 11 bases separating them. The CDR3 covers 14 residues. The germline CDR1 and CDR2 sequences are KGHSH and LQKENI.

This clonotype was seen many times. The V call is TRBV5-1, the J call TRBJ2-5; D is perhaps TRBD2 (5 bases). The CDR3 covers 13 residues. V lost 3 bases to trimming and J lost 1 base, with 7 bases between them. Germline lookup yields CDR1 SGHRS and CDR2 YFSETQ. The CDR3 DNA follows: TGCGCCAGCAGCTCGGAGGTCCAAGAGACCCAGTACTTC. Residues: CASSSEVQETQYF. The full variable domain, rest sourced from reference TRBV5-1 and TRBJ2-5, is KAGVTQTPRYLIKTRGQQVTLSCSPISGHRSVSWYQQTPGQGLQFLFEYFSETQRNKGNFPGRFSGRQFSNSRSEMNVSTLELGDSALYLCASSSEVQETQYFGPGTRLLVL.

A few counts support this clonotype. The chain is built from TRBV9 and TRBJ1-2, with a possible D match to TRBD1 (5 bases). V lost 5 bases, J lost 2 bases, and 16 bases lay in between. The CDR3 consists of 15 residues. Germline V gene sequence: CDR1 SGDLS, CDR2 YYNGEE. CDR3 coding DNA: TGTGCCAGCAGTGTGGGGACCAAGGGGAACTATGGCTACACCTTC. This sequence encodes CASSVGTKGNYGYTF. The whole variable domain, remainder taken from reference TRBV9 and TRBJ1-2, is DSGVTQTPKHLITATGQRVTLRCSPRSGDLSVYWYQQSLDQGLQFLIQYYNGEERAKGNILERFSAQQFPDLHSELNLSSLELGDSALYFCASSVGTKGNYGYTFGSGTRLTVV.